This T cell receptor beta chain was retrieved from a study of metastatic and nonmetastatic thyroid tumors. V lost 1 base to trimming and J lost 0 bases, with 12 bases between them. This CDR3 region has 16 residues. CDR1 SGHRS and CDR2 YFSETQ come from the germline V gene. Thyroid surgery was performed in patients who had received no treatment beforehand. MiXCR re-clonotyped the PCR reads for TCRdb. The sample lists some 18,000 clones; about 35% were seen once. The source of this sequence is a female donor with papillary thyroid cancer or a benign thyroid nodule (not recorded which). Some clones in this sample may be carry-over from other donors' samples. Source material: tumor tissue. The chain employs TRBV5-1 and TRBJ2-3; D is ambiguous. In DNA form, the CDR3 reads TGCGCCAGCAGCTTGTGGCAGGATTCTAGCACAGATACGCAGTATTTT. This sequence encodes CASSLWQDSSTDTQYF.